This T cell receptor (beta chain) derives from a study of T cell responses to AZD1222 COVID-19 vaccine. Study-wide points: It should be noted that donors were predominantly white British and more often female, and clonal diversity was possibly underestimated.

The CDR3 runs to 15 residues. Germline V gene data show CDR1 as SQVTM and CDR2 as ANQGSEA. Deletions cut 1 base from V and 4 bases from J, with 17 bases between. This clone has a single count. Its cognate antigen is unknown. Repertoires were generated with immunoSEQ multiplex PCR, while TCRdb's copy carries only in-frame clones and drops some. The sample consists of over 120,000 clones, 85% to 95% of them appearing once. J is TRBJ2-7 and V is TRBV29-1, with D possibly being TRBD1 or TRBD2 (5 bases each). Sequencing was performed on peripheral blood, taken after recovery from COVID-19. The receptor was isolated from an adult who had recovered from COVID-19. CDR3 protein: CSVEGGVTANYEQYF. In DNA form, the CDR3 reads TGCAGCGTTGAAGGAGGGGTGACAGCTAATTACGAGCAGTACTTC.